The entry that follows covers one T cell receptor (beta chain) sequence. The antigen remains undetermined. The V and J ends lost 2 bases and 4 bases, in that order; junction bases with no gene match: 7. Germline loops: CDR1 KGHSH, CDR2 LQKENI. The CDR3 contains 17 residues. The source of the sample is a study of Ad26.COV2.S vaccination and SARS-CoV-2 variants. Overall study context: The authors gave Ad26.COV2.S intramuscularly, either once or twice 56 days apart. General study points: Quantification of TCR breadth and depth may have yielded underestimates of total T cell responses. Recipients of either vaccine or placebo displayed similar breadth of non-spike TCRs.

TCRdb's copy holds only in-frame clones and misses some; the assay was immunoSEQ multiplex PCR. The data show 380,000 or so clones, with about 89% seen just once and roughly 5% held by the top ten. Specified treatment: around 19 received Ad26.COV2.S at low or high dose, single or two shots; roughly five received placebo; per-sample allocation not given. Specimen acquisition occurred on day 63 following the initial vaccine or placebo injection. Boston hosted the donor, who was an adult aged 18-55 years. The chain couples TRBV18 to TRBJ2-1; 11 nucleotides agree with TRBD2. Sequenced here: peripheral blood, sampled in a trial of Ad26.COV2.S vaccine versus placebo. The receptor's source is a person aged 18-65 years who received the Ad26.COV2.S COVID-19 vaccine or a placebo. Written as DNA, the CDR3 is TGTGCCAGCTCACCAGCGGGTACTAGCGGGGGATACAATGAGCAGTTCTTC. It specifies CASSPAGTSGGYNEQFF.